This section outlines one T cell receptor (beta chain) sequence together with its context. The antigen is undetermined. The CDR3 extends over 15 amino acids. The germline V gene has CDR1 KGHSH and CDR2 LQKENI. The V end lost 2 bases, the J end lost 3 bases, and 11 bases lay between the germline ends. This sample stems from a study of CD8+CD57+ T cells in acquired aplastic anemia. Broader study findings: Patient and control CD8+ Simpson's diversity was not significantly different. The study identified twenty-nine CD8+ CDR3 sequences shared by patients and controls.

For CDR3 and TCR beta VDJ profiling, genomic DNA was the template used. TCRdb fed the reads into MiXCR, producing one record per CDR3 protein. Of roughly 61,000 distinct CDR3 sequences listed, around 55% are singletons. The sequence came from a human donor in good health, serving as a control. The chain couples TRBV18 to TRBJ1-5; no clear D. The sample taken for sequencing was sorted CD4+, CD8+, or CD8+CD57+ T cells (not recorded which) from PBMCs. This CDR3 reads CASSPGVDSNQPQHF. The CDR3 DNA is TGTGCCAGCTCACCAGGGGTAGACTCCAATCAGCCCCAGCATTTT.